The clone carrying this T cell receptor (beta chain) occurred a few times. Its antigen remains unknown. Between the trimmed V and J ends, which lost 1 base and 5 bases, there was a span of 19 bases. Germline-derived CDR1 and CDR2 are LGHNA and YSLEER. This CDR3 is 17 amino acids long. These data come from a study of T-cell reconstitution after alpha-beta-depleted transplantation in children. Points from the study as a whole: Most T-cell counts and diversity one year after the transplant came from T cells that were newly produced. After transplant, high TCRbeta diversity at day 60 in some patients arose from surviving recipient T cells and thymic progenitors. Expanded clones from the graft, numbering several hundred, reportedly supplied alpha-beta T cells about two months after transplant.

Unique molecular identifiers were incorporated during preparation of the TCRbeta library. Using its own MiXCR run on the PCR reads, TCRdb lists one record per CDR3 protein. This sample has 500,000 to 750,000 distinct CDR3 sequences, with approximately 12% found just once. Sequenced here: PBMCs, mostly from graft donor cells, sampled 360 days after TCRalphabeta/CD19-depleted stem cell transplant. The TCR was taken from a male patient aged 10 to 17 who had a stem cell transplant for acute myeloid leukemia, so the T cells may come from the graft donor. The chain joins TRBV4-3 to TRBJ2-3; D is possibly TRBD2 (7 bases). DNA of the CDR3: TGCGCCAGCAGCCAAGCCCCATTGGGGGGGCAGGGAGATACGCAGTATTTT. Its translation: CASSQAPLGGQGDTQYF.